This TCR beta chain was sequenced during a study of blood T cells in healthy people across ages (dated by TCRdb to about 2015). Broadly, across the study: In model experiments, template switching captured about one uniquely barcoded TCR beta cDNA molecule for every two T cells. Using deep sequencing normalized with unique cDNA molecular identifiers, the study measured how TCR beta repertoire diversity changes with age. Four age groups were formed from the donors: young (average roughly 15 years), middle-aged (approximately 40), aged (approximately 60) and long-lived (around 82). To avoid experimental bias, donors of different ages were spread randomly across the sequencing lanes. For two donors (one aged 18 to 30 and one aged 80 or older), the study analyzed two additional independent replicas of 1 million unique cDNA reads from the same blood draw. Points the paper makes about the study in general: Because the CMV infection status of the donors was unknown, age-related changes in expanded clonotypes may potentially have been confounded. Observed TCR beta diversity per million T cells fell roughly linearly with age, and a significant reduction was already apparent by age around 40. Bulk unsorted PBMC profiling prevented conclusive comparison of naive and antigen-experienced compartments. The percentage of naive T cells measured by flow cytometry correlated strongly with observed TCR beta diversity. Estimates of total diversity based on one million sequenced T cells were considered lower bounds and underestimates. Compared with the aged group, the long-lived group had more naive CD4+ T cells, fewer expanded clones and increased TCR diversity, suggesting age selection.

Systemically healthy Caucasian individuals from Russia, over 30 in total and aged roughly 6 to 100 years, were included as donors. Roughly 11 milliliters of peripheral blood were drawn from each donor into EDTA-treated Vacutainer tubes. Ficoll-Paque density-gradient centrifugation was used to isolate PBMCs, with at least 7 million obtained per sample. Trizol reagent was used to extract total RNA from PBMCs, with at least 5 micrograms per sample. Naive CD45RAhigh/CD27high T cell percentages were measured by flow cytometry on a PBMC aliquot from every donor. A word on this clonotype: Its target antigen remains unknown. No base-level quality is on record; no much larger clone is a single base apart.

Libraries were built with 5' RACE. The reads were generated on an Illumina HiSeq 2500. A second roughly 7 to 11 cycle PCR used a sample-barcoded 5' primer and a J-beta primer mix. Each TCR beta cDNA molecule received a unique molecular identifier from a template-switch 5' adaptor carrying 12 random nucleotides. At least 2.5 million CDR3-containing paired-end reads were obtained from each sample. First-strand cDNA was synthesized from all RNA with the Mint cDNA synthesis kit, primed by a TRBC-specific oligonucleotide. After uracil-DNA glycosylase treatment, a first 18-cycle PCR used universal primers M1SS and BC2_uni_R on all cDNA. In the source study's methods: For normalization, 1 million high-quality reads were randomly selected from each sample, with every read carrying a distinct molecular identifier. Instead of being binned into consensus sequences, reads that shared molecular identifiers were thrown out. MiTCR, set to a Q25 quality threshold and the strictest error-elimination algorithm, was used for CDR3 identification, clonotype clustering and error correction. A nonparametric unseen species model using Euler transformation provided a lower-bound estimate of total TCR beta diversity. TCRdb trimmed public reads at Q25 via fastp, called clones via MiXCR and kept in-frame beta chains. Identical CDR3 proteins give one entry, which carries the most common genes and DNA. The V and J calls and clone size come from TCRdb's table, not from the authors' own analysis. The sample table lists under 950,000 distinct CDR3 sequences, 20% to 25% of them with a count of one. Of the sample, around a fifth falls within the top ten clones.

Sample: blood. This sequence was found in a man between 65 and 85 years old in good health.

This receptor has the CDR3 CASSKARKVSGANVLTF. DNA sequence: TGTGCCAGTAGTAAGGCACGTAAGGTTTCCGGGGCCAACGTCCTGACTTTC. This chain is built from TRBV19 and TRBJ2-6, with the D gene uncertain. V is pared back by 4 bases and J by 4 bases, with 17 bases lying between the germline termini. The germline V gene (reference sequence) provides CDR1 LNHDA and CDR2 SQIVND. Including the terminal cysteine and phenylalanine, the CDR3 comprises 17 residues. The only DNA kept is the CDR3, 51 bases in frame from the first base. Beyond the CDR3, the reference TRBV19 and TRBJ2-6 genes provide the residues; the full variable domain reads: DGGITQSPKYLFRKEGQNVTLSCEQNLNHDAMYWYRQDPGQGLRLIYYSQIVNDFQKGDIAEGYSVSREKKESFPLTVTSAQKNPTAFYLCASSKARKVSGANVLTFGAGSRLTVL.